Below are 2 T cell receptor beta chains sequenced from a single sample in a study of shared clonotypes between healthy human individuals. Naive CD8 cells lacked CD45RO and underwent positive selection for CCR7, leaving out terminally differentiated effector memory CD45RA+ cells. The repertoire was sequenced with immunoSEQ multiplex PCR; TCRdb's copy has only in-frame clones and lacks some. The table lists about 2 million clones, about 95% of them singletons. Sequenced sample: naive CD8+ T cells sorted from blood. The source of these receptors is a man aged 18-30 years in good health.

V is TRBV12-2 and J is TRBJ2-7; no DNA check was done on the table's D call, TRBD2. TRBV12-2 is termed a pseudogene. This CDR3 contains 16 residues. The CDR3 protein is CASRLVTSGGTAEQYF. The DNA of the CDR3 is TGTGCAAGTCGCTTAGTGACTAGCGGGGGGACGGCCGAGCAGTACTTC.

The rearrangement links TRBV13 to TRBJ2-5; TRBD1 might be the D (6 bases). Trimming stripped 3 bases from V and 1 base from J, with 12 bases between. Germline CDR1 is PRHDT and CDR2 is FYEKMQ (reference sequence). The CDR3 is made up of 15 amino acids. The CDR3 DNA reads TGTGCCAGCAGCTTCAATGGACAGCTCCAAGAGACCCAGTACTTC. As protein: CASSFNGQLQETQYF.